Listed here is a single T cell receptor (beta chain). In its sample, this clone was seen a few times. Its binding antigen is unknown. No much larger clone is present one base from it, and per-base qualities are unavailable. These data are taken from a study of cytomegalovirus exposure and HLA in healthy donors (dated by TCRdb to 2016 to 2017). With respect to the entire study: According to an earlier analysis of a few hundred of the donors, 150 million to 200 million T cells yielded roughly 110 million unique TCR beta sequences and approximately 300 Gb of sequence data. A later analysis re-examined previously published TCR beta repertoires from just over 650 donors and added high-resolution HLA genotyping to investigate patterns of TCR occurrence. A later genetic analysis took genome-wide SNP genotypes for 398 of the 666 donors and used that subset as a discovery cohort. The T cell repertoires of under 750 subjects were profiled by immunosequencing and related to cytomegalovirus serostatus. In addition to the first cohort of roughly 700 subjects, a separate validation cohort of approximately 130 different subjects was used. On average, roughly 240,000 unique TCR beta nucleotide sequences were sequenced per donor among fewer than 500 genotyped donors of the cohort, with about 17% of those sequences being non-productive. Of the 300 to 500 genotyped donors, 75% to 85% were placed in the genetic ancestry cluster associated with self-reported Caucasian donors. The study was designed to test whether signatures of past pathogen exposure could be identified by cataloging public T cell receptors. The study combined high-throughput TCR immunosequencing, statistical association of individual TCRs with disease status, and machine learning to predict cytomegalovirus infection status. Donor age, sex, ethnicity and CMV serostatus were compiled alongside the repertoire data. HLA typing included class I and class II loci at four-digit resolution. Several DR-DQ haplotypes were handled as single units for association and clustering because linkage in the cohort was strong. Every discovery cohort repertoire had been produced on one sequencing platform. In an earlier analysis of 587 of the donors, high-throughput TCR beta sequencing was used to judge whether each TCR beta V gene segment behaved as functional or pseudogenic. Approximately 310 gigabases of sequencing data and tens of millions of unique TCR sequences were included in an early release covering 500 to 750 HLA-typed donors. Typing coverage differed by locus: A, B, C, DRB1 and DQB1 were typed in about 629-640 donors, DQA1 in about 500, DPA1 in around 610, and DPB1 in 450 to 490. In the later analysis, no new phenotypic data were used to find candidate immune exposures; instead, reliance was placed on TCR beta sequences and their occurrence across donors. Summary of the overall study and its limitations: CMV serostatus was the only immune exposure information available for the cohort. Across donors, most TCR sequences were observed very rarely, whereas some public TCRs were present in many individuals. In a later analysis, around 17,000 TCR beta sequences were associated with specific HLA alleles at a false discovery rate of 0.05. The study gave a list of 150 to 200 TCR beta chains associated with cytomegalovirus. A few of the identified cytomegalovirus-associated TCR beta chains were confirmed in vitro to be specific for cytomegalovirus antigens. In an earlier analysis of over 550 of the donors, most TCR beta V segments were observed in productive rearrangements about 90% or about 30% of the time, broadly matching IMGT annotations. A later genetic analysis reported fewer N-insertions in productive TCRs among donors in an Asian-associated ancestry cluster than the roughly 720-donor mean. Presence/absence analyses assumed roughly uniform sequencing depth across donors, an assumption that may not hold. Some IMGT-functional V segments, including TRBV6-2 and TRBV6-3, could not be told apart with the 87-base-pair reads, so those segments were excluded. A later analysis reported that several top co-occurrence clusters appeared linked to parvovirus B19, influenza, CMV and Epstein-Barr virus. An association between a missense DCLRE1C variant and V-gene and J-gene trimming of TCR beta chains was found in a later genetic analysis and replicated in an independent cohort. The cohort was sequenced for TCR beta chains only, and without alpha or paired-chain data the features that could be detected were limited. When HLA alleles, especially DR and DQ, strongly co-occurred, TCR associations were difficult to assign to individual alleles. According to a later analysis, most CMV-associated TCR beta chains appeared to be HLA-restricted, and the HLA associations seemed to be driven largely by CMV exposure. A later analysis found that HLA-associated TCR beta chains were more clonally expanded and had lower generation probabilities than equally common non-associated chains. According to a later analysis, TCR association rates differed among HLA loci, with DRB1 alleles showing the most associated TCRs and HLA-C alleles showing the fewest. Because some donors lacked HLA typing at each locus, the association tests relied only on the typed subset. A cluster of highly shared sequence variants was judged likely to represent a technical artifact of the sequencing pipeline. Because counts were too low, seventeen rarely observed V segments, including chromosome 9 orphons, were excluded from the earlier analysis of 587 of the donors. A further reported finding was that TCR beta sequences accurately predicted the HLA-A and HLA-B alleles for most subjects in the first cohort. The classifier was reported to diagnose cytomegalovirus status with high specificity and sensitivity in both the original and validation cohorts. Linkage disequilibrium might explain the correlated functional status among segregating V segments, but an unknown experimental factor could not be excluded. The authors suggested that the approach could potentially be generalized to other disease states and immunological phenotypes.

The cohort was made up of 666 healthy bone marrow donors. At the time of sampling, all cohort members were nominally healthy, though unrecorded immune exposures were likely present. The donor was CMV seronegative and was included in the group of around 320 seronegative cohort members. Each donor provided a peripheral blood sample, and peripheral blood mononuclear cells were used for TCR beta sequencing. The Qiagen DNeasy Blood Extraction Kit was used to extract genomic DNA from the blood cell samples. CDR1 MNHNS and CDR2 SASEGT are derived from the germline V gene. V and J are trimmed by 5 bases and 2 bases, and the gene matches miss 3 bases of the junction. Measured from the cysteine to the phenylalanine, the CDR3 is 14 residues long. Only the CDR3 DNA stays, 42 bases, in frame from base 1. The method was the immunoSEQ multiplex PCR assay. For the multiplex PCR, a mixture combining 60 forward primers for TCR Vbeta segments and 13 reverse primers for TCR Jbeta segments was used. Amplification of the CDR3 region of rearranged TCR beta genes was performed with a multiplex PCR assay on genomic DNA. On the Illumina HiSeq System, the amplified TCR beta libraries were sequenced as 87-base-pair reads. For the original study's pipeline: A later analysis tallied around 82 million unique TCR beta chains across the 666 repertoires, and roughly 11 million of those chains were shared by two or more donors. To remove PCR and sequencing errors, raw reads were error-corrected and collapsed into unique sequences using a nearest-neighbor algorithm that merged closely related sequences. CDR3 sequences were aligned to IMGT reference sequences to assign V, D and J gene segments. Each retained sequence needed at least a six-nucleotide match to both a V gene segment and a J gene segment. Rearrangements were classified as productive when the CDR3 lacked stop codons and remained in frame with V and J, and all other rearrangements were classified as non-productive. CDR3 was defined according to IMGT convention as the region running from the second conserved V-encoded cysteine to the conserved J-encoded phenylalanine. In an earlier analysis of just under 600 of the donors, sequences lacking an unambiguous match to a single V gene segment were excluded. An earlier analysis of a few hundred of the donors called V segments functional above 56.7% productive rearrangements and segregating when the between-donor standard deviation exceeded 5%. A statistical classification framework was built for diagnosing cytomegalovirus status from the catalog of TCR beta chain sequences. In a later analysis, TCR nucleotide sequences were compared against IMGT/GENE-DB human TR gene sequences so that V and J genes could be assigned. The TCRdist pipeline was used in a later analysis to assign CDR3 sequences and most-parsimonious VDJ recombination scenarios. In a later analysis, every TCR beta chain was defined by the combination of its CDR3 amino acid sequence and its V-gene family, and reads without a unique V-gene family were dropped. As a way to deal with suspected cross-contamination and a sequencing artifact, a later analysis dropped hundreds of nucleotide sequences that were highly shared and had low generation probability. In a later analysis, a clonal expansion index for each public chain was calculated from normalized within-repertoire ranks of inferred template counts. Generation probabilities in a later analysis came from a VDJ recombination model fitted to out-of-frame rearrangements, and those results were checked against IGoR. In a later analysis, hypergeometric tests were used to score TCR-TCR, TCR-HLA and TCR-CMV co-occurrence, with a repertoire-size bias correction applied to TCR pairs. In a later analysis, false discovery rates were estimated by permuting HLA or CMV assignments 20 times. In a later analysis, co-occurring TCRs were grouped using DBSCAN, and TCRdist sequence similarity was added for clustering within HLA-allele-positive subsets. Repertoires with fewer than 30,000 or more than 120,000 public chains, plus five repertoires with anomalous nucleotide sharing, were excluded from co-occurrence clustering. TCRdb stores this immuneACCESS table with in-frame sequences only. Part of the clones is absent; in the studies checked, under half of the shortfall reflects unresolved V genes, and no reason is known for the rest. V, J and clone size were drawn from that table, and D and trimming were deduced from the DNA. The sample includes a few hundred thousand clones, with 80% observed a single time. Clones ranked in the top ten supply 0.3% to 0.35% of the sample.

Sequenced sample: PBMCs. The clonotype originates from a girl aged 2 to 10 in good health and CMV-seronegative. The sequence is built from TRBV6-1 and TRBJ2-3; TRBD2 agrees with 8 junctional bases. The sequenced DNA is TGTGCCAGCAGTACGGGACTAGACACAGATACGCAGTATTTT. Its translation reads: CASSTGLDTDTQYF.